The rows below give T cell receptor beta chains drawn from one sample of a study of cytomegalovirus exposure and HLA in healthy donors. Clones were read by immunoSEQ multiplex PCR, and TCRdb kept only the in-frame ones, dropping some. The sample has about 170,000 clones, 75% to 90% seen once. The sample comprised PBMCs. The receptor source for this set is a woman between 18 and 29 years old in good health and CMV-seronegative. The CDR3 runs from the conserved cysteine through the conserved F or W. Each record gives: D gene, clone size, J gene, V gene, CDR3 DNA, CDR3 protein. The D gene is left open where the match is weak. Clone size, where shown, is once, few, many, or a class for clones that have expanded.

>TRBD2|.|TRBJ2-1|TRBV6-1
TGTGCCTCTCGTCTAGCGGGAGCCTTTAATGAGCAGTTCTTC
CASRLAGAFNEQFF
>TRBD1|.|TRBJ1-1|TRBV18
TGTGCCAGCCGGGACAGTTTAAACACTGAAGCTTTCTTT
CASRDSLNTEAFF
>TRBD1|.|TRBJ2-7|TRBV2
TGTGCCAGCAATCGGGACAGGGGGCTATACGAGCAGTACTTC
CASNRDRGLYEQYF
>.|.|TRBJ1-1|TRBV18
TGTGCCAGCTCACCACAGGGCGGGACTGAAGCTTTCTTT
CASSPQGGTEAFF
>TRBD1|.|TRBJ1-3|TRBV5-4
TGTGCCAGCAGCCTAGACAGGGGATCTGGAAACACCATATATTTT
CASSLDRGSGNTIYF
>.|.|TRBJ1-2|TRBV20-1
TGCAGGGGGGGGAGGGACTATGGCTACACCTTC
CRGGRDYGYTF
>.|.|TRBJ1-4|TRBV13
TGTGCCAGCAGCTTAGCAGTAAATGAAAAACTGTTTTTT
CASSLAVNEKLFF
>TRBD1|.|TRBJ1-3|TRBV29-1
TGCAGCGTAGATGACAGGGTGCAAGGAAACACCATATATTTT
CSVDDRVQGNTIYF
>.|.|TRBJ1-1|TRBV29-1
TGCAGCGTCATAACAGGGAACACTGAAGCTTTCTTT
CSVITGNTEAFF
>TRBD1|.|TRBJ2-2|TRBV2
TGTGCCAGCAGGAAGACGACAGGGGAAGGCGGGGAGCTGTTTTTT
CASRKTTGEGGELFF
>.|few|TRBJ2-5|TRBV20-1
TGCAGTGCTAGACACTCGACCCAGTACTTC
CSARHSTQYF
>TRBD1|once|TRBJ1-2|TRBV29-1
TGCAGCGTCCTCCTCGGCCCGGGACAGAGTACTAACTATGGCTACACCTTC
CSVLLGPGQSTNYGYTF
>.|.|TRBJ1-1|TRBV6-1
TGTGCCAGCAGTGAAGCGATCGGTGTGGCCGGAGGAGCTTTCTTT
CASSEAIGVAGGAFF
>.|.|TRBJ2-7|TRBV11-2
TGTGCCAGCAGCCCCCCATCTATATACGAGCAGTACTTC
CASSPPSIYEQYF
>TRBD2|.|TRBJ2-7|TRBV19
TGTGCCAGTAGTTTTAGCGGGACGACCTACGAGCAGTACTTC
CASSFSGTTYEQYF
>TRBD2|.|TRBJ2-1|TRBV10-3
TGTGCCATCGGAGAGACTAGCGGGGGAAATGAGCAGTTCTTC
CAIGETSGGNEQFF
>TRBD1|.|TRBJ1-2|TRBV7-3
TGTGCCAGCAGCCAGTCAGGGGGCTATGGCTACACCTTC
CASSQSGGYGYTF
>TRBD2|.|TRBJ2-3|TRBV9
TGTGCCAGCAGCCCACGGACTAGCGGGAGGGCAGATACGCAGTATTTT
CASSPRTSGRADTQYF
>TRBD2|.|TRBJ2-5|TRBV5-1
TGCGCCAGCAGCTTGGCTCCGACTAGCGGTCAAGAGACCCAGTACTTC
CASSLAPTSGQETQYF
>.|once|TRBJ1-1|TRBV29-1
TGCAGCGTTGCCACTACGGAGATGAACACTGAAGCTTTCTTT
CSVATTEMNTEAFF
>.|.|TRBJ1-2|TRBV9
TGTGCCAGCAGCGTCGAGAGAGTACCTTATGGCTACACCTTC
CASSVERVPYGYTF
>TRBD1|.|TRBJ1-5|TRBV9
TGTGCCAGCAGCGCGGGGACAGGGGGTCTAAATAATCAGCCCCAGCATTTT
CASSAGTGGLNNQPQHF
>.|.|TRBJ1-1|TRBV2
TGTGCCAGCAGTGAGGGGGCCCCTAATCAGTCAGCTTTCTTT
CASSEGAPNQSAFF